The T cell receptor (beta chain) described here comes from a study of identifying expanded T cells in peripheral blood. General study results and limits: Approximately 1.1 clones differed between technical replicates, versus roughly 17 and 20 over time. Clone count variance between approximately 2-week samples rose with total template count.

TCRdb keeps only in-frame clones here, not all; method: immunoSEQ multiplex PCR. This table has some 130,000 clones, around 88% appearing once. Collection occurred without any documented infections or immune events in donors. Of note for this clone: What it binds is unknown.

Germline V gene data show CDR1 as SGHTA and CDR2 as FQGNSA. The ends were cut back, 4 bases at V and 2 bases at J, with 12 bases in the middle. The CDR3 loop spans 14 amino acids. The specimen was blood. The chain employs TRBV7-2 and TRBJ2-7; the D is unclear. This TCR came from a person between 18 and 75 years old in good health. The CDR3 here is CASSSQSFPYEQYF. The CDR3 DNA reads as TGTGCCAGCAGCTCCCAAAGCTTCCCCTACGAGCAGTACTTC.